Listed below are T cell receptor beta chains from one sample, sequenced in a study of a mutant IDH1 vaccine in newly diagnosed glioma. Antigens of these TCRs are unknown. The method was immunoSEQ multiplex PCR; TCRdb's version includes in-frame clones alone and lacks a portion of them. The sample lists fewer than 65,000 clones; roughly 80% were seen once. Source: PBMCs, taken from a glioma patient whose treatment included an IDH1 peptide vaccine. These receptors were taken from a man aged 50 or older with glioma. Both conserved end residues are part of each CDR3. The D gene is left open where the match is weak. Clone size is not always given. Where it is, it says once, few, many or a class for expanded clones.

d_call: TRBD2; clone_size: .; v_call: TRBV30; j_call: TRBJ2-3; cdr3_aa: CAWSVRGVGTDTQYF; cdr3_nt: TGTGCCTGGAGTGTACGGGGGGTAGGAACAGATACGCAGTATTTT
d_call: .; clone_size: .; v_call: TRBV20-1; j_call: TRBJ1-1; cdr3_aa: CSAPIGTEAFF; cdr3_nt: TGCAGTGCTCCAATTGGCACTGAAGCTTTCTTT
d_call: .; clone_size: .; v_call: TRBV29-1; j_call: TRBJ2-7; cdr3_aa: CSAGYEAYEQYF; cdr3_nt: TGCAGCGCGGGCTATGAAGCCTACGAGCAGTACTTC
d_call: .; clone_size: .; v_call: TRBV5-5; j_call: TRBJ1-5; cdr3_aa: CASSLSGGPDSNQPQHF; cdr3_nt: TGTGCCAGCAGCTTATCAGGCGGGCCTGATAGCAATCAGCCCCAGCATTTT
d_call: TRBD1; clone_size: .; v_call: TRBV18; j_call: TRBJ2-1; cdr3_aa: CASSPSRTGAGNEQFF; cdr3_nt: TGTGCCAGCTCACCCTCCCGGACAGGGGCCGGCAATGAGCAGTTCTTC
d_call: .; clone_size: .; v_call: TRBV7-9; j_call: TRBJ1-3; cdr3_aa: CASSATLGRDTIYF; cdr3_nt: TGTGCCAGCAGCGCCACGCTAGGTCGGGACACCATATATTTT
d_call: TRBD1; clone_size: .; v_call: TRBV2; j_call: TRBJ1-5; cdr3_aa: CASGTGNQPQHF; cdr3_nt: TGTGCCAGCGGGACAGGGAATCAGCCCCAGCATTTT
d_call: .; clone_size: once; v_call: TRBV18; j_call: TRBJ2-7; cdr3_aa: CASSSGTSYEQYF; cdr3_nt: TGTGCCAGCTCATCCGGGACATCTTACGAGCAGTACTTC
d_call: .; clone_size: .; v_call: TRBV29-1; j_call: TRBJ2-7; cdr3_aa: CSVPGPQGEQYF; cdr3_nt: TGCAGCGTTCCCGGGCCGCAGGGTGAGCAGTACTTC
d_call: TRBD2; clone_size: .; v_call: TRBV9; j_call: TRBJ2-7; cdr3_aa: CASSVGGGGDYSYEQYF; cdr3_nt: TGTGCCAGCAGCGTAGGGGGCGGGGGGGACTACTCCTACGAGCAGTACTTC
d_call: .; clone_size: .; v_call: TRBV29-1; j_call: TRBJ2-5; cdr3_aa: CSVGAETQYF; cdr3_nt: TGCAGCGTGGGTGCAGAGACCCAGTACTTC
d_call: .; clone_size: .; v_call: TRBV5-6; j_call: TRBJ1-6; cdr3_aa: CASSSRGQLYNSPLHF; cdr3_nt: TGTGCCAGCAGCTCCCGAGGACAGCTCTATAATTCACCCCTCCACTTT
d_call: .; clone_size: .; v_call: TRBV7-2; j_call: TRBJ2-1; cdr3_aa: CASSLTLYNEQFF; cdr3_nt: TGTGCCAGCAGCTTGACCCTATACAATGAGCAGTTCTTC
d_call: TRBD1; clone_size: .; v_call: TRBV6-5; j_call: TRBJ1-1; cdr3_aa: CASWKPGQGNTEAFF; cdr3_nt: TGTGCCAGCTGGAAACCGGGACAGGGAAACACTGAAGCTTTCTTT
d_call: .; clone_size: .; v_call: TRBV10-3; j_call: TRBJ1-1; cdr3_aa: CAISGGGMNTEAFF; cdr3_nt: TGTGCCATCAGTGGGGGCGGAATGAACACTGAAGCTTTCTTT
d_call: .; clone_size: .; v_call: TRBV5-6; j_call: TRBJ1-2; cdr3_aa: CASSRSFSGSNYGYTF; cdr3_nt: TGTGCCAGCAGCAGATCCTTTAGTGGCTCTAACTATGGCTACACCTTC
d_call: TRBD1; clone_size: .; v_call: TRBV19; j_call: TRBJ2-4; cdr3_aa: CASSTPGQGSKNIQYF; cdr3_nt: TGTGCCAGTAGTACGCCGGGACAGGGTTCCAAAAACATTCAGTACTTC
d_call: .; clone_size: .; v_call: TRBV5-4; j_call: TRBJ2-3; cdr3_aa: CASSFDSRGGHTQYF; cdr3_nt: TGTGCCAGCAGCTTTGATAGTCGCGGTGGACATACGCAGTATTTT
d_call: TRBD2; clone_size: once; v_call: TRBV6-1; j_call: TRBJ2-7; cdr3_aa: CASRGEGYEQYF; cdr3_nt: TGTGCCAGCAGGGGGGAGGGATACGAGCAGTACTTC
d_call: TRBD1; clone_size: once; v_call: TRBV5-1; j_call: TRBJ1-2; cdr3_aa: CASSSSGTGGAGGYTF; cdr3_nt: TGCGCCAGCAGCTCCTCCGGGACAGGGGGCGCCGGTGGCTACACCTTC
d_call: TRBD1; clone_size: .; v_call: TRBV7-2; j_call: TRBJ1-6; cdr3_aa: CASSFRDSNSPLHF; cdr3_nt: TGTGCCAGCAGCTTCCGGGACAGCAATTCACCCCTCCACTTT
d_call: .; clone_size: .; v_call: TRBV18; j_call: TRBJ2-4; cdr3_aa: CASSELAKNIQYF; cdr3_nt: TGTGCCAGCTCAGAATTAGCCAAAAACATTCAGTACTTC
d_call: .; clone_size: .; v_call: TRBV2; j_call: TRBJ2-7; cdr3_aa: CASRGQNNQYF; cdr3_nt: TGTGCCAGCAGAGGACAGAACAACCAGTACTTC
d_call: .; clone_size: .; v_call: TRBV6-1; j_call: TRBJ1-2; cdr3_aa: CASSEEPHNYGYTF; cdr3_nt: TGTGCCAGCAGTGAAGAACCACATAACTATGGCTACACCTTC
d_call: .; clone_size: .; v_call: TRBV7-7; j_call: TRBJ2-2; cdr3_aa: CASSPGAGELFF; cdr3_nt: TGTGCTAGCAGCCCTGGGGCCGGGGAGCTGTTTTTT